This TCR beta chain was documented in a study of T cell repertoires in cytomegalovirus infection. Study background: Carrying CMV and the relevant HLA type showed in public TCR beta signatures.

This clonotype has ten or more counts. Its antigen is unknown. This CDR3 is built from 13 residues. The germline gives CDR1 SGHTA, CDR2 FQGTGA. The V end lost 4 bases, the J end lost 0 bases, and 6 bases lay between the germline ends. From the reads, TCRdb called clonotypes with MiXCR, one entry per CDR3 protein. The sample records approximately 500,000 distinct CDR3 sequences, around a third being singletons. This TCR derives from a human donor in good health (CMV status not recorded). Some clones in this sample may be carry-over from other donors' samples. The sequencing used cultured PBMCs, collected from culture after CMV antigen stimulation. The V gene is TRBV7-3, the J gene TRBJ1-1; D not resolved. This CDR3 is CASSSNMNTEAFF. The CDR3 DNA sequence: TGTGCCAGCAGCTCTAACATGAACACTGAAGCTTTCTTT. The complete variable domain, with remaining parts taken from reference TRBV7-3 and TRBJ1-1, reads GAGVSQTPSNKVTEKGKYVELRCDPISGHTALYWYRQSLGQGPEFLIYFQGTGAADDSGLPNDRFFAVRPEGSVSTLKIQRTERGDSAVYLCASSSNMNTEAFFGQGTRLTVV.